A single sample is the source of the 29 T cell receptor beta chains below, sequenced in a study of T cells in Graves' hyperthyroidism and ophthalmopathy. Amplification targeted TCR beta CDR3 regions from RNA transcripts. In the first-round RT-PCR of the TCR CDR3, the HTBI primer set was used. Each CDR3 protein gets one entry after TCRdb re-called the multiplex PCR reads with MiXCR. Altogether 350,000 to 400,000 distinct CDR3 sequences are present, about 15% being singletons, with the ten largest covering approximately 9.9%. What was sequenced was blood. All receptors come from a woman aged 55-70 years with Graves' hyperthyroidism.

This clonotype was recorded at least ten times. The CDR3 reads CASSSSLAGGDTQYF. Written as DNA, the CDR3 is TGTGCCAGCAGCTCGTCACTAGCGGGAGGCGATACGCAGTATTTT. This rearrangement joins TRBV7-3 to TRBJ2-3; 12 bases are a match to TRBD2. The germline gives CDR1 SGHTA, CDR2 FQGTGA. Trimming took 4 bases from V and 6 from J; bases not matched to a gene: 5. CDR3 length: 15 amino acids.

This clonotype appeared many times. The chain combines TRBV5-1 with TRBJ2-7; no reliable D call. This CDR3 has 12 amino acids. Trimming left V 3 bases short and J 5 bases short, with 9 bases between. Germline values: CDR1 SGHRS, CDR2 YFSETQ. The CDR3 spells CASSSPSDEQYF. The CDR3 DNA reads TGCGCCAGCAGCTCGCCGAGCGACGAGCAGTACTTC.

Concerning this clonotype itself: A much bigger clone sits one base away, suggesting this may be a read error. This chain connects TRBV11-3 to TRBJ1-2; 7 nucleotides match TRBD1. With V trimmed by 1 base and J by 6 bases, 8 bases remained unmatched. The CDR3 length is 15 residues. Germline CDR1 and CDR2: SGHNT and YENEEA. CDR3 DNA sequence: TGTGCCAGCAGCTTAGTGAACAGGGGAAAGAATGGCTACACCTTC. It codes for CASSLVNRGKNGYTF.

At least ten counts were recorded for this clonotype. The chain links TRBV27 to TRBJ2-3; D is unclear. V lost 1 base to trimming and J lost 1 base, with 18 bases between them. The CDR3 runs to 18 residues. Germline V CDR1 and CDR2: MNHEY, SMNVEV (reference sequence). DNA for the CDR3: TGTGCCAGCAGTTTATACGGCGATAGTGATTTGGGCACAGATACGCAGTATTTT. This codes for CASSLYGDSDLGTDTQYF.

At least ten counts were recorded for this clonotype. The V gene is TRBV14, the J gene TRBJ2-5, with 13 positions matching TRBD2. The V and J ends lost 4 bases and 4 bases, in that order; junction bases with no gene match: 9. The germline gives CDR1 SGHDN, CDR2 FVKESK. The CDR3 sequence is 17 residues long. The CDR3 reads CASSRPLGTSGTETQYF. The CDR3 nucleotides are TGTGCCAGCAGCCGACCTCTCGGGACTAGCGGGACAGAGACCCAGTACTTC.

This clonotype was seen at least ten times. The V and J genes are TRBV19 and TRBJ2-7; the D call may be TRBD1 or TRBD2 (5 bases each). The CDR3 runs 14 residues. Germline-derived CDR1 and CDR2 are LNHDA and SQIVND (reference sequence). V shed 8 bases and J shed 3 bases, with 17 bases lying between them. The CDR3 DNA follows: TGTGCCAGTGGGCGCGAATTTGGGGGCTACGAGCAGTACTTC. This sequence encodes CASGREFGGYEQYF.

The CDR3 sequence is CASTVGSPRSYNEQFF. The CDR3 DNA reads as TGTGCCAGTACTGTAGGTTCACCCCGCTCCTACAATGAGCAGTTCTTC. V is TRBV19 and J is TRBJ2-1; no reliable D call. The CDR3 covers 16 residues. With 7 bases removed from V and 0 bases from J, the gap between germline ends came to 16 bases. Germline lookup yields CDR1 LNHDA and CDR2 SQIVND (reference sequence).

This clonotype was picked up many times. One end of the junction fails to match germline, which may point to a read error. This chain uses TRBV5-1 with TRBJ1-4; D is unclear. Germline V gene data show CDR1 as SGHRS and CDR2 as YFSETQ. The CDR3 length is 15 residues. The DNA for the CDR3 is TGCGCCGGCAGCTCCTCAGTTTCAACTAATGAAAAACTGTTTTTT. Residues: CAGSSSVSTNEKLFF. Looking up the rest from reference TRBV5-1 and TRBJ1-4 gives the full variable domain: KAGVTQTPRYLIKTRGQQVTLSCSPISGHRSVSWYQQTPGQGLQFLFEYFSETQRNKGNFPGRFSGRQFSNSRSEMNVSTLELGDSALYLCAGSSSVSTNEKLFFGSGTQLSVL.

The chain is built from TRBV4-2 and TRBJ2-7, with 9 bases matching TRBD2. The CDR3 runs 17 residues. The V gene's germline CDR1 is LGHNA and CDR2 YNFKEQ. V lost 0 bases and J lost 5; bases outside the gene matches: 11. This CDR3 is CASSQDLVLAGADEQYF. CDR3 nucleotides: TGTGCCAGCAGCCAAGATTTGGTACTAGCGGGTGCCGACGAGCAGTACTTC.

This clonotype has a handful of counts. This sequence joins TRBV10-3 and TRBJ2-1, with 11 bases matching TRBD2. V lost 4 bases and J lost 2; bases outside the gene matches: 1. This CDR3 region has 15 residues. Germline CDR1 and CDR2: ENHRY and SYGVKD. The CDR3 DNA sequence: TGTGCCATCAGTGTTAGCGGGAGGGCCTACAATGAGCAGTTCTTC. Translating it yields CAISVSGRAYNEQFF.

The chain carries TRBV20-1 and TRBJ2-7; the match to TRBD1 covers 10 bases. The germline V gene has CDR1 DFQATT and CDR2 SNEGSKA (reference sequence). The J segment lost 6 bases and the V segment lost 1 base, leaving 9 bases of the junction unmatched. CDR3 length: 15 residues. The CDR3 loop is CSARGGRDRGFEQYF. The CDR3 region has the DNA TGCAGTGCTAGAGGGGGTAGGGACAGGGGTTTCGAGCAGTACTTC.

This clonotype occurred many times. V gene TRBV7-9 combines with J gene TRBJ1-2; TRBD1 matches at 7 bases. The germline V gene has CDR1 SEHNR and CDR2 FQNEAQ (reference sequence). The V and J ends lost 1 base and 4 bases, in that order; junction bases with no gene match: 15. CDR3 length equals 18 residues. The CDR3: CASSLDWGQSGGVYGYTF. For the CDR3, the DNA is TGTGCCAGCAGCTTAGATTGGGGACAGTCCGGTGGCGTCTATGGCTACACCTTC.

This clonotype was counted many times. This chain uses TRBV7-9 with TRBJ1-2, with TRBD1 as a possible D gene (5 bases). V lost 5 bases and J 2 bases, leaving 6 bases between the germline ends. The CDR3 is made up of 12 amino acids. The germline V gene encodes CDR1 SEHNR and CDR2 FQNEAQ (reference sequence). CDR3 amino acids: CASSRTNYGYTF. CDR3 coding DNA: TGTGCCAGCAGCCGGACAAACTATGGCTACACCTTC. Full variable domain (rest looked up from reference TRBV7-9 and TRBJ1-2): DTGVSQNPRHKITKRGQNVTFRCDPISEHNRLYWYRQTLGQGPEFLTYFQNEAQLEKSRLLSDRFSAERPKGSFSTLEIQRTEQGDSAMYLCASSRTNYGYTFGSGTRLTVV.

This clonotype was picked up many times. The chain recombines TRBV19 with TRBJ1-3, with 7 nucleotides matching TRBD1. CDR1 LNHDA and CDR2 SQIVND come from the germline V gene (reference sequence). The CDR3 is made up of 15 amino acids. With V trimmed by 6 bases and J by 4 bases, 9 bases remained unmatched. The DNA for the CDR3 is TGTGCCAGTAGACCCCCCGACAGGGCGGGAAACACCATATATTTT. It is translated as CASRPPDRAGNTIYF.

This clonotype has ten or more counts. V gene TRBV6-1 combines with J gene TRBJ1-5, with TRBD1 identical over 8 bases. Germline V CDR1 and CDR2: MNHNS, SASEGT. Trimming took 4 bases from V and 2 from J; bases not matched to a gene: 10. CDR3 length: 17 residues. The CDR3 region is CASSGLGTGGGNQPQHF. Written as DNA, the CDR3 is TGTGCCAGCAGTGGGCTCGGGACAGGTGGGGGCAATCAGCCCCAGCATTTT.

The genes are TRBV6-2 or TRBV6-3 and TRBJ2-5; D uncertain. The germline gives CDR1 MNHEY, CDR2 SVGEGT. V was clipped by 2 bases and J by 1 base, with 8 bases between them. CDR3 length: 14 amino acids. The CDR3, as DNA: TGTGCCAGCAGTTACGCGATAGCCCAAGAGACCCAGTACTTC. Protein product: CASSYAIAQETQYF.

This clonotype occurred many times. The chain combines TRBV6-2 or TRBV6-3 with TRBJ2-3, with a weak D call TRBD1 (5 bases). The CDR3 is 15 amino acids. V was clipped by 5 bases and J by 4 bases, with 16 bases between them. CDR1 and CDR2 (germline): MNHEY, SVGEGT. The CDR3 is CASSRTGSLADTQYF. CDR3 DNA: TGTGCCAGCAGTCGTACAGGTTCTTTAGCAGATACGCAGTATTTT.

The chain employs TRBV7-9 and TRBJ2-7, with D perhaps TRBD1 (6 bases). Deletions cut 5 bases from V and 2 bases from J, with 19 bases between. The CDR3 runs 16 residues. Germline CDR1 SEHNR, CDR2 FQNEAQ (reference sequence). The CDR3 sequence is CASSPSRTEKAYEQYF. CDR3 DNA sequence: TGTGCCAGCAGCCCCTCTCGGACAGAGAAGGCCTACGAGCAGTACTTC.

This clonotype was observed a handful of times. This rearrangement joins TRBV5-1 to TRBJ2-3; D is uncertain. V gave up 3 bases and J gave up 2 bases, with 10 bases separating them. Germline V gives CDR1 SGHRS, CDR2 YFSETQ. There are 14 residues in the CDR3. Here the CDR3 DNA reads TGCGCCAGCAGCTGGACCAGCCCCACAGATACGCAGTATTTT. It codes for CASSWTSPTDTQYF.

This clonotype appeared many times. This chain's CDR3 is CASSFPGFYGYTF. CDR3 bases: TGTGCCAGCAGCTTTCCCGGATTCTATGGCTACACCTTC. V gene TRBV7-9 combines with J gene TRBJ1-2; no definite D call. From germline, CDR1 is SEHNR and CDR2 FQNEAQ (reference sequence). Trimming pared 3 bases from V and 4 bases from J, leaving 9 bases between. CDR3 size: 13 residues.

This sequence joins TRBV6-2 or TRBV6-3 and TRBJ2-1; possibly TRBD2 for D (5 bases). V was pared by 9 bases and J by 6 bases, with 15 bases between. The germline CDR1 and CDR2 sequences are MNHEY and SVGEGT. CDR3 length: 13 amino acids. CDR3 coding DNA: TGTGCCAGTCTCGGACTGCTTTCCAATGAGCAGTTCTTC. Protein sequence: CASLGLLSNEQFF.

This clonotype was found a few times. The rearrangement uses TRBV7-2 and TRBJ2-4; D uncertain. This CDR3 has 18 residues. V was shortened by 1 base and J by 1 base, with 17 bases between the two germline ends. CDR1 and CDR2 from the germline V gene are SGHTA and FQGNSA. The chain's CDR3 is CASSLGLTATRAKNIQYF. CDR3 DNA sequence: TGTGCCAGCAGCTTAGGATTAACAGCGACCAGGGCCAAAAACATTCAGTACTTC. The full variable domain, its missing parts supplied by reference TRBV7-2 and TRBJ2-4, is GAGVSQSPSNKVTEKGKDVELRCDPISGHTALYWYRQSLGQGLEFLIYFQGNSAPDKSGLPSDRFSAERTGGSVSTLTIQRTQQEDSAVYLCASSLGLTATRAKNIQYFGAGTRLSVL.

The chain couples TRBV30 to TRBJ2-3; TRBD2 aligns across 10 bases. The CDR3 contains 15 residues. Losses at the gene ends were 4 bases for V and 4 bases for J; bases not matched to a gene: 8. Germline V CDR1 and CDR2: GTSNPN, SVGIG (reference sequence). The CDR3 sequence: CAWNPGLASADTQYF. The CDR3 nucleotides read TGTGCCTGGAATCCGGGACTAGCGAGCGCAGATACGCAGTATTTT. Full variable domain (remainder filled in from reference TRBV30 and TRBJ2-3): SQTIHQWPATLVQPVGSPLSLECTVEGTSNPNLYWYRQAAGRGLQLLFYSVGIGQISSEVPQNLSASRPQDRQFILSSKKLLLSDSGFYLCAWNPGLASADTQYFGPGTRLTVL.

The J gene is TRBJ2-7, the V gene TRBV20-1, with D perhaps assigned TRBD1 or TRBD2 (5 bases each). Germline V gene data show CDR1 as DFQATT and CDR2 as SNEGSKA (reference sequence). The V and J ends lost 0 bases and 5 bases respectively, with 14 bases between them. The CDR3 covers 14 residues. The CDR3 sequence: CSARDMRAGNEQYF. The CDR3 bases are TGCAGTGCTAGAGATATGCGGGCAGGGAACGAGCAGTACTTC.

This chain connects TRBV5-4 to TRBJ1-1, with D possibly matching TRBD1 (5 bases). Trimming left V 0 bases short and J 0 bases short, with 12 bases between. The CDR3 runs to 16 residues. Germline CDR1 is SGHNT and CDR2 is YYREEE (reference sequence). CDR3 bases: TGTGCCAGCAGCTTGGGAGGGGCCTTTCTGAACACTGAAGCTTTCTTT. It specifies CASSLGGAFLNTEAFF.

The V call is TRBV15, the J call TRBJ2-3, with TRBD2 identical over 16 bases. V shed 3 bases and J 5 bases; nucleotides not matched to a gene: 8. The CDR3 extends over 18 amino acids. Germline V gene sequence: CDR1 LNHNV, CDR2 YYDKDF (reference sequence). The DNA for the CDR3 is TGTGCCACCAGCAGTGACTCGGGACTAGCGGGAGGGATAGATACGCAGTATTTT. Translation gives CATSSDSGLAGGIDTQYF. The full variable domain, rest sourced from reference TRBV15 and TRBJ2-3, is DAMVIQNPRYQVTQFGKPVTLSCSQTLNHNVMYWYQQKSSQAPKLLFHYYDKDFNNEADTPDNFQSRRPNTSFCFLDIRSPGLGDTAMYLCATSSDSGLAGGIDTQYFGPGTRLTVL.

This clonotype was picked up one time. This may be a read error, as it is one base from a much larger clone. CDR3 nucleotide sequence: TGTGCCAGCCGCTCGAGGAACGAGCAGTACTTC. Protein: CASRSRNEQYF. This chain uses TRBV12-3 or TRBV12-4 with TRBJ2-7; D not resolved. V shed 8 bases and J shed 5 bases, with 10 bases lying between them. The CDR3 runs 11 residues.

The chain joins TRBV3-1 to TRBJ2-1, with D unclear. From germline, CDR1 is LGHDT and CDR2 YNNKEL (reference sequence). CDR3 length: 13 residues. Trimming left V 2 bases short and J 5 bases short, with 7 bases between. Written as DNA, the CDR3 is TGTGCCAGCAGCCAATGCCTAAACAATGAGCAGTTCTTC. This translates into CASSQCLNNEQFF.

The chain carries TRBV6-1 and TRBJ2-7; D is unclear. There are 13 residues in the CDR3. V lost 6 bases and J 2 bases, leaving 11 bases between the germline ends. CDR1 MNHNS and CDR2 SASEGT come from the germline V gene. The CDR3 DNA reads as TGTGCCAGCAGGGAATCTAGGCCCTACGAGCAGTACTTC. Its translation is CASRESRPYEQYF.